This T cell receptor beta chain emerged from a study of T cell responses to AZD1222 COVID-19 vaccine. Study observations and caveats: Nearly half of the spike-specific TCRs reportedly recognize variant regions that carry no mutations. Among the donors, most were white British and more were female, and clonal diversity was possibly underestimated. A rise in Spike-specific TCR breadth and depth followed two AZD1222 doses.

A word on this clone: Antigen unknown.

Combined were second doses at about 4 or about 12 weeks. Clones were read by immunoSEQ multiplex PCR, and TCRdb kept only the in-frame ones, dropping some. The profile shows 180,000 or so clones, 85% to 95% of them singletons. In germline, CDR1 is SGHAT, CDR2 FQNNGV. This CDR3 contains 15 residues. V lost 3 bases, J lost 2 bases, and 5 bases stayed unmatched. The clonotype was recovered from an adult who received the AZD1222 COVID-19 vaccine. The sequencing here drew on peripheral blood, taken 28 days after the second AZD1222 dose. This chain connects TRBV11-2 to TRBJ2-3; 7 bases are shared with TRBD2. DNA for the CDR3: TGTGCCAGCAGCTTTGCGGGGGTTGACACAGATACGCAGTATTTT. This encodes CASSFAGVDTDTQYF.